This T cell receptor (beta chain) is from a study of beta chain features in type 1 diabetes. Findings of the study overall: Naive, central memory and Treg TCRB repertoires seemed to resemble each other more closely in patients than they did in healthy donors. TCRB CDR3 length was moderately but significantly reduced in all four CD4+ subsets of Type 1 diabetes patients. Junctions at VDJ sites from type 1 diabetes patients had fewer insertions and more deletions.

The CDR3 loop spans 14 amino acids. Trimming took 7 bases from V and 1 from J, leaving 10 bases between them. CDR1 LNHDA and CDR2 SQIVND come from the germline V gene (reference sequence). In this sample, this clone turned up a few times. Its target is unknown. The investigators reverse transcribed all of the isolated RNA, so they sequenced expressed TCRB transcripts. For naive, central memory and regulatory T cell samples, reads averaged around 3.5 million. Clones were read by immunoSEQ multiplex PCR, and TCRdb kept only the in-frame ones, dropping some. This table holds almost 350,000 clones, about 20% found once.

The sample comprised naive CD4+ T cells from blood. The genes are TRBV19 and TRBJ2-2, with a tentative D call TRBD1 (6 bases). The TCR was taken from a woman between 18 and 29 years old in good health. This chain's CDR3 is CASTLQGNTGELFF. CDR3 in DNA: TGTGCCAGTACTTTACAGGGGAACACCGGGGAGCTGTTTTTT.